This TCR beta chain originates from a study of blood T cell repertoires in COVID-19. Study background: Whether acute or convalescent, the COVID-19 samples came from the United States, Italy and Spain. Sample material is recorded as cDNA or gDNA derived from T cells, B-cell-depleted T cells, or PBMCs.

Followed over time, Seattle patients had been enrolled while infection was active. Original analysis: Reference gene primer amplification in the assay estimated nucleated cell counts. The method was immunoSEQ multiplex PCR; TCRdb's version includes in-frame clones alone and lacks a portion of them. D and trimming come from the DNA, and the V and J calls and clone size come from that table. Of roughly 180,000 clones in the sample, roughly 81% were seen once. The CDR3 runs 17 residues. Trimming left V 1 base short and J 2 bases short, with 17 bases between. Germline CDR1 MNHNS, CDR2 SASEGT. This rearrangement joins TRBV6-1 to TRBJ1-1; no definite D call. The source of this sequence is a woman between 40 and 50 years old with COVID-19, enrolled during active disease. The sequencing input was peripheral blood. The CDR3 sequence is CASSEESLVPYNTEAFF. CDR3 bases: TGTGCCAGCAGTGAAGAGAGCCTCGTCCCCTATAACACTGAAGCTTTCTTT.